These 9 T cell receptor beta chains came from one sample sequenced in a study of CD8+ T cells in alopecia areata. It was cDNA, reverse transcribed from extracted RNA, that served as the sequencing template. Sequencing was performed with immunoSEQ multiplex PCR; in TCRdb, only in-frame clones are kept and a portion is missing. The sample shows tens of thousands of clones, 29% of them seen only once. The treatment: oral pan-JAK inhibitor, 5-10 mg twice daily. The input for sequencing was CD8+ T cells sorted from blood, taken at week 4, from a patient treated with tofacitinib. The origin of the receptors is a human donor with alopecia areata.

This chain uses TRBV7-8 with TRBJ2-1, with D possibly being TRBD2 (5 bases). The V gene lost 5 bases and the J gene lost 0 bases, with 14 bases spanning the gap. The CDR3 has 16 residues. CDR1 is SGHVS and CDR2 is FQNEAQ in the germline V gene. This CDR3 reads CASSAVSGTSYNEQFF. As DNA, the CDR3 is TGTGCCAGCAGCGCTGTCAGCGGAACCTCCTACAATGAGCAGTTCTTC.

In its sample, this clone was seen many times. The chain couples TRBV7-2 to TRBJ2-7, with D maybe TRBD1 (6 bases). Germline loops: CDR1 SGHTA, CDR2 FQGNSA. The CDR3 has 14 amino acids. The V end was cut by 5 bases, the J end by 3 bases, with 14 bases between. CDR3 in DNA: TGTGCCAGCAGCGTGCCGGGACAAGGCTACGAGCAGTACTTC. It specifies CASSVPGQGYEQYF. Full variable domain (outside the CDR3, taken from reference TRBV7-2 and TRBJ2-7): GAGVSQSPSNKVTEKGKDVELRCDPISGHTALYWYRQSLGQGLEFLIYFQGNSAPDKSGLPSDRFSAERTGGSVSTLTIQRTQQEDSAVYLCASSVPGQGYEQYFGPGTRLTVT.

CDR3 loop: CSVVSDYNEQFF. CDR3 in DNA: TGCAGCGTTGTGTCCGACTACAATGAGCAGTTCTTC. The J gene is TRBJ2-1, the V gene TRBV29-1; D is uncertain. The V and J ends lost 4 bases and 3 bases respectively, with 7 bases between them. Germline CDR1 is SQVTM and CDR2 is ANQGSEA. The CDR3 runs 12 residues.

There are a few counts of this clone. V is TRBV5-4 and J is TRBJ2-7; D remains unclear. Deletions cut 3 bases from V and 3 bases from J, with 7 bases between. The CDR3 has 12 amino acids. Germline V gene lookup returns CDR1 SGHNT and CDR2 YYREEE (reference sequence). CDR3 sequence reads: CASSSDLYEQYF. CDR3 sequence (DNA): TGTGCCAGCAGCTCGGATCTCTACGAGCAGTACTTC.

This clone showed up just a few times. The chain is built from TRBV2 and TRBJ1-1; TRBD1 matches at 7 bases. Germline CDR1 SNHLY, CDR2 FYNNEI. The CDR3 is 16 amino acids. V dropped 1 base and J dropped 0; count of bases not matched to a gene: 5. In DNA, the CDR3 is TGTGCCAGCAGTGAAGAAAAGGGGGCTCTGAACACTGAAGCTTTCTTT. The encoded protein is CASSEEKGALNTEAFF.

There are a few counts of this clone. The J gene is TRBJ2-1, the V gene TRBV9, with TRBD2 identical over 7 bases. CDR1 SGDLS and CDR2 YYNGEE come from the germline V gene. V shed 3 bases, J shed 4 bases, and the junction held 4 bases outside the gene matches. The CDR3 has 14 amino acids. The CDR3 here is CASSESGVYNEQFF. The DNA for the CDR3 is TGTGCCAGCAGCGAGAGCGGGGTTTACAATGAGCAGTTCTTC. Full variable domain (missing parts from reference TRBV9 and TRBJ2-1): DSGVTQTPKHLITATGQRVTLRCSPRSGDLSVYWYQQSLDQGLQFLIQYYNGEERAKGNILERFSAQQFPDLHSELNLSSLELGDSALYFCASSESGVYNEQFFGPGTRLTVL.

This sequence joins TRBV27 and TRBJ2-3, with 9 nucleotides matching TRBD1. Germline CDR1 and CDR2: MNHEY and SMNVEV (reference sequence). Germline trimming cut 3 bases from V and 4 bases from J; bases unmatched to any gene: 2. The length of the CDR3 is 14 residues. The CDR3 DNA reads TGTGCCAGCAGTTTCGGGACAGGGCCAGATACGCAGTATTTT. It encodes CASSFGTGPDTQYF.

The J gene is TRBJ2-5, the V gene TRBV28; 9 bases match TRBD1. V trimming: 5 bases; J trimming: 1 base; junction bases outside the gene matches: 5. The CDR3 sequence is 15 residues long. Germline loops: CDR1 MDHEN, CDR2 SYDVKM. CDR3 DNA: TGTGCCAGCAGTACACAGGGGGCTAGCCAAGAGACCCAGTACTTC. Its translation: CASSTQGASQETQYF.

This clone was seen only a few times. The chain recombines TRBV30 with TRBJ2-7; TRBD2 is a possible D gene (5 bases). The V end lost 3 bases, the J end lost 3 bases, and 21 bases lay between the germline ends. CDR3 length equals 16 residues. Germline loops: CDR1 GTSNPN, CDR2 SVGIG (reference sequence). The CDR3: CAWRIPERVGSYEQYF. In DNA form, the CDR3 reads TGTGCCTGGAGGATACCCGAGAGGGTAGGGAGCTACGAGCAGTACTTC. Full variable domain (remainder filled in from reference TRBV30 and TRBJ2-7): SQTIHQWPATLVQPVGSPLSLECTVEGTSNPNLYWYRQAAGRGLQLLFYSVGIGQISSEVPQNLSASRPQDRQFILSSKKLLLSDSGFYLCAWRIPERVGSYEQYFGPGTRLTVT.